What follows is one T cell receptor (beta chain) and its context. The record originates from a study of cytomegalovirus exposure and HLA in healthy donors. The protocol was immunoSEQ multiplex PCR, while the TCRdb copy is restricted to in-frame clones and leaves out a portion. This table has 65,000 or so clones, about 94% appearing once. This CDR3 contains 12 residues. Trimming took 5 bases from V and 4 from J, leaving 9 bases between them. Looked up from germline, CDR1 is SGHTA and CDR2 is FQGNSA. It was the approximately 130-subject validation cohort, separate from the approximately 700-subject first cohort, to which the donors belonged.

The sequencing sample was made of PBMCs. The source of this sequence is a man between 18 and 35 years old in good health and CMV-seropositive. The chain combines TRBV7-2 with TRBJ2-7; D gene unclear. Here the CDR3 DNA reads TGTGCCAGCAGCAGATTAGATTACGAGCAGTACTTC. Protein: CASSRLDYEQYF.